This T cell receptor (beta chain) was captured in a study of blood T cell repertoires in COVID-19. Study-level background: The analysed material was cDNA or gDNA that came from T cells, B-cell-depleted T cells, or PBMCs.

The CDR3 has 18 residues. V was pared by 0 bases and J by 2 bases, with 11 bases of the junction left unmatched. Per germline, CDR1 LGHDT and CDR2 YNNKEL (reference sequence). Clones were sequenced by immunoSEQ multiplex PCR, and TCRdb holds only the in-frame ones, with some missing. This sample has more than 90,000 clones, with about 91% found just once. This TCR derives from a man aged 50-60 years with acute or convalescent COVID-19. The sequenced sample was peripheral blood. This chain links TRBV3-1 (or the pseudogene TRBV3-2) with TRBJ2-5, with 8 bases identical to TRBD1. CDR3 nucleotide sequence: TGTGCCAGCAGCCAAGAGCAAGGACAGGGAAAGACACAAGAGACCCAGTACTTC. Translating gives CASSQEQGQGKTQETQYF.